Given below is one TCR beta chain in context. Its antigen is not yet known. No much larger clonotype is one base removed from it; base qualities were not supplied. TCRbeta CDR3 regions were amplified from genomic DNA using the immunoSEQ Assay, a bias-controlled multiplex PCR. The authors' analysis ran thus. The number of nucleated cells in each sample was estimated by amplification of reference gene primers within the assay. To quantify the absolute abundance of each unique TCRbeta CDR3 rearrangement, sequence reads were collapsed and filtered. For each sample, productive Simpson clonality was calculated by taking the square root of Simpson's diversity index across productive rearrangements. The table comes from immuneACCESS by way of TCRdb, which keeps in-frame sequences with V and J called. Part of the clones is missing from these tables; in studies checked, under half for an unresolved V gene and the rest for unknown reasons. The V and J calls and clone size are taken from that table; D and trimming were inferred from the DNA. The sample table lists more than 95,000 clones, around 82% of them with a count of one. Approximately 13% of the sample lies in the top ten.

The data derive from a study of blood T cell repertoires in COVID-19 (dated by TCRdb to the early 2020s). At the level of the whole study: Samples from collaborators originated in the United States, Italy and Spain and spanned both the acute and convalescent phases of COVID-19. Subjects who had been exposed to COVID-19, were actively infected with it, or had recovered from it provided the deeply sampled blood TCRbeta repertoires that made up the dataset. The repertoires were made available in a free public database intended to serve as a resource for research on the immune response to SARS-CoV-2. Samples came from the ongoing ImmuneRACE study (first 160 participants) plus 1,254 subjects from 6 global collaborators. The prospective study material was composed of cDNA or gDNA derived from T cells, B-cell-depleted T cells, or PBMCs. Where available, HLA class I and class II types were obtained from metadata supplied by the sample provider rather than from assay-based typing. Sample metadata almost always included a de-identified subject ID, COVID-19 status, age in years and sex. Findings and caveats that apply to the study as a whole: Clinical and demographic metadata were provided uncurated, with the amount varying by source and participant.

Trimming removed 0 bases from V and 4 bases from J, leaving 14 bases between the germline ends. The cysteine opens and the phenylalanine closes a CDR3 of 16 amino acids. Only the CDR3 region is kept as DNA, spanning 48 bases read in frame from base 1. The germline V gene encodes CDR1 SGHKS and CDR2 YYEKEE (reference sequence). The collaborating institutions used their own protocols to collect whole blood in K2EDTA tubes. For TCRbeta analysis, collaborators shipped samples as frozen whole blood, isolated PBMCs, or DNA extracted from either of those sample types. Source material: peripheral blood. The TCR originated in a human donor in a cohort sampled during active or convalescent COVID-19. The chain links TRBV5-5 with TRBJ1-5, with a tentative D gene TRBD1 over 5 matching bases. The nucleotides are TGTGCCAGCAGCTTGGTATCAGCAGGGTGGAATCAGCCCCAGCATTTT. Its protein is CASSLVSAGWNQPQHF.